The T cell receptor (beta chain) described here comes from a study of CD8 T cells in Susac syndrome. The count of this clonotype is one. Its antigen is not known. Whole-study findings and limits: By the study's own acknowledgment, its TCR sequencing and HLA analysis included relatively few individuals.

An input of about 0.5 to 1 ug of RNA was subjected to reverse transcription using random hexamers. TCR beta CDR3 was amplified by immunoSEQ multiplex PCR. This amplification extended across 54 Vbeta and 13 Jbeta segments. Each CDR3 protein is one row after TCRdb ran MiXCR on the immunoSEQ multiplex PCR reads. Here the sample spans around 140,000 distinct CDR3 sequences, approximately 94% being singletons. V lost 4 bases and J lost 4, with 10 bases in between. CDR3 length: 13 amino acids. Germline CDR1 and CDR2: SNHLY and FYNNEI. The TEMRA cells underwent FACS enrichment, while the CD8+ and CD4+ T cells underwent negative isolation.

The material sequenced was CD4+ T cells from PBMCs. The TCR comes from a human donor in good health. V and J are TRBV2 and TRBJ1-1; D uncertain. The CDR3, as DNA: TGTGCCAGCAGTGTAACGTTGGGCACTGAAGCTTTCTTT. Protein sequence: CASSVTLGTEAFF.